Sequencing of this T cell receptor beta chain was carried out in a study of radiotherapy plus CTLA-4 blockade in lung cancer (dated by TCRdb to 2016 to 2018). About the study as a whole: Objective responses were observed in 15% to 20% of enrolled patients, and disease control was achieved in around 28%. The paper as a whole reports these results and caveats: TCR clones derived from tumors expanded in peripheral blood after treatment with radiotherapy and ipilimumab. Increased serum interferon-beta after radiation, together with early dynamic changes in blood T cell clones, were reported to be the strongest predictors of response.

The CDR3 holds 15 amino acids from the cysteine to the phenylalanine. Kept here is only the CDR3 DNA, which spans 45 bases and is read in frame from base 1. Via the germline V gene (reference sequence), CDR1 is LNHDA and CDR2 SQIVND. V sheds 7 bases and J sheds 4 bases, leaving 19 bases between their ends. The library was prepared using the immunoSEQ multiplex PCR assay. Entries here come from immuneACCESS through TCRdb and include only in-frame sequences with V and J called. Some clones fail to appear in such tables; in the studies checked, an unresolved V gene covers under half of the shortfall, and the cause of the remainder is unknown. The sample data list 75,000 to 95,000 clones, and approximately 78% of these were observed just once. More than 20% of the sample is held by the ten biggest clonotypes. In this study, focal radiation therapy paired with CTLA-4 blockade (ipilimumab) was tested in patients who had chemo-refractory metastatic non-small-cell lung cancer.

A word on this clone: The clone's antigen remains unknown. No much larger clone exists at a distance of one base, and base qualities are not known.

The receptor's source is a human donor with non-small cell lung cancer that progressed on radiotherapy plus ipilimumab. The rearrangement combines TRBV19 with TRBJ1-2, and TRBD1 may be the D gene, going by 6 matching bases. Specimen: peripheral blood, collected from a patient treated with radiotherapy plus ipilimumab. The CDR3 reads CASTPNGGLSYGYTF. The bases are TGTGCCAGTACCCCGAACGGGGGGCTTTCCTATGGCTACACCTTC.